This TCR beta chain was found in a study of OX40 agonist ivuxolimab in advanced cancers. Assay: immunoSEQ multiplex PCR; the TCRdb copy retains only in-frame clones and omits some. This sample has 90,000 to 120,000 clones, with 85% to 95% found just once. In germline, CDR1 is SGHRS, CDR2 YFSETQ. This CDR3 is 11 amino acids long. The ends were cut back, 0 bases at V and 9 bases at J, with 4 bases in the middle. The source was CD4+ or CD8+ T cells sorted from blood, collected in a trial of the OX40 agonist ivuxolimab. The chain combines TRBV5-1 with TRBJ2-1, with unresolved D. The receptor was isolated from an adult with an advanced solid tumor such as melanoma, head and neck, liver or kidney cancer. CDR3 nucleotide sequence: TGCGCCAGCAGCTTGGGGGGTGAGCAGTTCTTC. It encodes CASSLGGEQFF.